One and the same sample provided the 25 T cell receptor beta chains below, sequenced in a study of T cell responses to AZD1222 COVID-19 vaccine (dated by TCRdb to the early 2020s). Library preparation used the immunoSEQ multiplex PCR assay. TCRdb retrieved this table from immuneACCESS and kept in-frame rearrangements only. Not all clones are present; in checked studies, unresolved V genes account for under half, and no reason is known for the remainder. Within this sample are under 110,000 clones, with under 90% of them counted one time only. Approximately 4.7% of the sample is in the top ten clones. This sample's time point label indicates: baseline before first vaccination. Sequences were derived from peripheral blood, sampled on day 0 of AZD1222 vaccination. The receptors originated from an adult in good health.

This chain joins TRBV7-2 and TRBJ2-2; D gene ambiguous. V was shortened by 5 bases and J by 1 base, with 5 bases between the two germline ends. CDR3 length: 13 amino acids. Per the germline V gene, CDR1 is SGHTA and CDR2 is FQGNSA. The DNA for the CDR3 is TGTGCCAGCAGCCCGATGAACACCGGGGAGCTGTTTTTT. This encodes CASSPMNTGELFF.

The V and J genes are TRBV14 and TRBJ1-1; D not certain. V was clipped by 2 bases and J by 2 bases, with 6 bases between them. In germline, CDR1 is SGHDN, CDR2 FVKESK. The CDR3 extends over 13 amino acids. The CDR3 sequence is CASSQFYNTEAFF. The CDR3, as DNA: TGTGCCAGCAGCCAATTTTATAACACTGAAGCTTTCTTT.

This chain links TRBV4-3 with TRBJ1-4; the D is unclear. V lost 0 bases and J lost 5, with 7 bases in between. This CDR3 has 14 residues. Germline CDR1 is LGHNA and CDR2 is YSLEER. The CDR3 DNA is TGCGCCAGCAGCCAAGAAAATCGAAATGAAAAACTGTTTTTT. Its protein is CASSQENRNEKLFF.

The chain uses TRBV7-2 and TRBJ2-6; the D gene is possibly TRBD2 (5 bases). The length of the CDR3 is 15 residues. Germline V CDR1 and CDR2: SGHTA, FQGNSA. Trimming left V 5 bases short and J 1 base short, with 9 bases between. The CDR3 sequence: CASSQRTSGANVLTF. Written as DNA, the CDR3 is TGTGCCAGCAGCCAACGGACTTCTGGGGCCAACGTCCTGACTTTC.

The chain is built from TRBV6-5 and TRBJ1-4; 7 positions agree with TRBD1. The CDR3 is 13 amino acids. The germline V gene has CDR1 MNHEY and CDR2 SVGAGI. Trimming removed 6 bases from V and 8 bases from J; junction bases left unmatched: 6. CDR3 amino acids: CASRFTGEEKLFF. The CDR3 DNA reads TGTGCCAGCAGATTTACAGGGGAGGAAAAACTGTTTTTT.

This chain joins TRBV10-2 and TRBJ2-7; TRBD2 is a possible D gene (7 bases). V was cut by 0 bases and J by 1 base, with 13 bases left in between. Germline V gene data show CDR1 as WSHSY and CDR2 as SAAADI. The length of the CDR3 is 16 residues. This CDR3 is CASSESRGGASYEQYF. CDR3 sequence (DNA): TGCGCCAGCAGTGAGTCGAGGGGGGGGGCGTCCTACGAGCAGTACTTC.

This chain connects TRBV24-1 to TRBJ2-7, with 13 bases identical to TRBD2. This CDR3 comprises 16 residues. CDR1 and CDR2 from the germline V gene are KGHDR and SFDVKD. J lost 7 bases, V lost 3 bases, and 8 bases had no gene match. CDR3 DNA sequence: TGTGCCACCAGTGATCCCACTAGCGGGAGGGCCGGAGAGCAGTACTTC. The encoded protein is CATSDPTSGRAGEQYF.

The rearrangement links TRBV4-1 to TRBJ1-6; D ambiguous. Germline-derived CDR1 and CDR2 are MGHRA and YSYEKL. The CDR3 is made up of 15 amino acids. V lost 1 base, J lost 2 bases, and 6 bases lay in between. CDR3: CASSQGGTYNSPLHF. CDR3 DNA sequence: TGCGCCAGCAGCCAAGGTGGGACCTATAATTCACCCCTCCACTTT.

As DNA, the CDR3 is TGTGCCAGCAGAAAGGGATGGGACACAGATACGCAGTATTTT. Its protein is CASRKGWDTDTQYF. The chain combines TRBV7-9 with TRBJ2-3; no reliable D call. The V gene lost 6 bases and the J gene lost 2 bases, with 12 bases spanning the gap. Germline V gene sequence: CDR1 SEHNR, CDR2 FQNEAQ (reference sequence). The CDR3 has 14 residues.

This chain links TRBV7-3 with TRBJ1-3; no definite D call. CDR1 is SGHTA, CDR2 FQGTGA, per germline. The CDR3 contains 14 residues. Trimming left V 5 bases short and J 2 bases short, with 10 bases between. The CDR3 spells CASSDPRTGNTIYF. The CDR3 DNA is TGTGCCAGCAGCGACCCGAGGACTGGAAACACCATATATTTT.

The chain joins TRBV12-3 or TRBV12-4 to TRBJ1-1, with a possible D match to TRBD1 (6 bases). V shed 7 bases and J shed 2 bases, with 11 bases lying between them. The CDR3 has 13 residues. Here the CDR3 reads CASTLDRNTEAFF. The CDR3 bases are TGTGCCAGCACCCTGGACAGAAACACTGAAGCTTTCTTT.

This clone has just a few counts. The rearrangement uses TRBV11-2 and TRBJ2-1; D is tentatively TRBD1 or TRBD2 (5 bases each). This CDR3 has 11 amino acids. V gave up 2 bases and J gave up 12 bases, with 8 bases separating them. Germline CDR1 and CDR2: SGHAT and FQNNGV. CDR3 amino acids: CASSLPGPQFF. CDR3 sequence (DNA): TGTGCCAGCAGCTTACCGGGACCGCAGTTCTTC.

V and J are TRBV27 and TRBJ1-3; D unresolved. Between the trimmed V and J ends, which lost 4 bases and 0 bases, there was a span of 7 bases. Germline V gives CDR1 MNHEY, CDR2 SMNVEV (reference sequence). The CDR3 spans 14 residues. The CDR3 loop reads CASSSAVSGNTIYF. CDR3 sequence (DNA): TGTGCCAGCAGTTCGGCAGTCTCTGGAAACACCATATATTTT.

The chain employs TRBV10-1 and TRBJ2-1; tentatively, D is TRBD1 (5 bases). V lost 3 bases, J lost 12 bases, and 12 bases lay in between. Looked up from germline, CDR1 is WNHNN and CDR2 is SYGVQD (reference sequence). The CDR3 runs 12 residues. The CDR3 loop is CASSEGANRQFF. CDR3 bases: TGCGCCAGCAGTGAAGGGGCCAACCGGCAGTTCTTC.

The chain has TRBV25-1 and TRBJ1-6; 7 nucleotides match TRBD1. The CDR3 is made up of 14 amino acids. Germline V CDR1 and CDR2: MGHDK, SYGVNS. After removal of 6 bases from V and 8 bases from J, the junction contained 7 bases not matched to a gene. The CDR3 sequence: CASSIDREYSPLHF. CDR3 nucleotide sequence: TGTGCCAGCAGCATCGACAGGGAATATTCACCCCTCCACTTT.

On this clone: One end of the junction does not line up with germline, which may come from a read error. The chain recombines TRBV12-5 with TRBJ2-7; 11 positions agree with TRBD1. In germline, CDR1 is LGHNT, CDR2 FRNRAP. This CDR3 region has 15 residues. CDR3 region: CARGLGGQGGYEQYF. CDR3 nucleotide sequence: TGTGCTCGTGGTTTGGGGGGACAGGGGGGCTACGAGCAGTACTTC.

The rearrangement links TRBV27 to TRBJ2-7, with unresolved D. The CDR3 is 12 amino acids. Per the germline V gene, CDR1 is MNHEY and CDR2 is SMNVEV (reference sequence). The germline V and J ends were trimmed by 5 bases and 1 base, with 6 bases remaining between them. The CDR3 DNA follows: TGTGCCAGCAGTGGGTGGTCCTACGAGCAGTACTTC. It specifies CASSGWSYEQYF.

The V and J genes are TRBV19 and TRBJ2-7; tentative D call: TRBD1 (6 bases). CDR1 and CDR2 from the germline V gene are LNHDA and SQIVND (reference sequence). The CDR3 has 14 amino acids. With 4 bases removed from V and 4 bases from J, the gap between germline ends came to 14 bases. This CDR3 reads CASSTTGQRYEQYF. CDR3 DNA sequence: TGTGCCAGTAGTACCACGGGACAAAGATACGAGCAGTACTTC.

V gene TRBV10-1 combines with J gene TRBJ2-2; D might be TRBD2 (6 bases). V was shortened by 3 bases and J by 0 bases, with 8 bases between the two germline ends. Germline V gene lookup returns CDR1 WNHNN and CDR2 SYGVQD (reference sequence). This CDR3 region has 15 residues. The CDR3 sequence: CASSDGGANTGELFF. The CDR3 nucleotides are TGCGCCAGCAGTGACGGCGGGGCGAACACCGGGGAGCTGTTTTTT.

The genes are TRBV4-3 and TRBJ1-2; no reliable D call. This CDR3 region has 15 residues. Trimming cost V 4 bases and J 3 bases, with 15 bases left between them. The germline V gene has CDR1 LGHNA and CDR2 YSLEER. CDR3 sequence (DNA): TGCGCCAGCAGCCCGACTACGGGGTTCGACTATGGCTACACCTTC. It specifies CASSPTTGFDYGYTF.

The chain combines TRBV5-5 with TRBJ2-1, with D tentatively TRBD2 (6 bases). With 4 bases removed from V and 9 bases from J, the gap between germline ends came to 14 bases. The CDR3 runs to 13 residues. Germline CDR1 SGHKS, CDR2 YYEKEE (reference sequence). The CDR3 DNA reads TGTGCCAGCAGCCGGGCGGGGCAGCGTGAGCAGTTCTTC. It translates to CASSRAGQREQFF.

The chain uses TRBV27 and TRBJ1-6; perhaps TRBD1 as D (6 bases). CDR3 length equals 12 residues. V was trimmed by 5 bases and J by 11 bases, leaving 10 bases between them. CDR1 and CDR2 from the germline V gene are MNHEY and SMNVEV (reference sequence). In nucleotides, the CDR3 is TGTGCCAGCAGTCCCCCAGGGGCACCCCTCCACTTT. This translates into CASSPPGAPLHF.

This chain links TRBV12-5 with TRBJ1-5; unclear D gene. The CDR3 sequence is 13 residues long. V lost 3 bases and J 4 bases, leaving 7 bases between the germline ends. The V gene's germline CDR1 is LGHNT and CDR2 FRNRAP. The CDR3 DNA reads TGTGCTAGTGGTTTCGGACCGAATCAGCCCCAGCATTTT. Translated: CASGFGPNQPQHF.

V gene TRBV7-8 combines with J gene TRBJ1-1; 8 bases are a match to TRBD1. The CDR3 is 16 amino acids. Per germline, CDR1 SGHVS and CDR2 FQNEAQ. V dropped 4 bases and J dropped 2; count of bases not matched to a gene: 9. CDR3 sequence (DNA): TGTGCCAGCAGCTCGGCCGGGACAGGTAGTAACACTGAAGCTTTCTTT. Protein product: CASSSAGTGSNTEAFF.

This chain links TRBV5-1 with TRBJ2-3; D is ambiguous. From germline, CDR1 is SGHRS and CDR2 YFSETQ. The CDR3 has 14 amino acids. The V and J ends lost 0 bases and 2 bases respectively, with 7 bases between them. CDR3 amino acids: CASSLGAPTDTQYF. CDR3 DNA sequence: TGCGCCAGCAGCTTGGGGGCTCCCACAGATACGCAGTATTTT. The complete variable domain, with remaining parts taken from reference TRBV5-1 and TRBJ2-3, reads KAGVTQTPRYLIKTRGQQVTLSCSPISGHRSVSWYQQTPGQGLQFLFEYFSETQRNKGNFPGRFSGRQFSNSRSEMNVSTLELGDSALYLCASSLGAPTDTQYFGPGTRLTVL.